This TCR beta chain was observed in a study of blood T cell repertoires in COVID-19. Study details: Italy, Spain and the United States were the sources of the convalescent and acute COVID-19 samples. Nucleic acid was either cDNA or gDNA, and it came from T cells, B-cell-depleted T cells, or PBMCs.

In the original processing: The authors estimated nucleated cell counts from reference gene primer amplification. Data came from immunoSEQ multiplex PCR; TCRdb stores just in-frame clones and leaves some out. Clonal size and the V and J genes are those of that table, whereas D and trimming came from the DNA. The repertoire consists of 150,000 or so clones, with around 89% occurring once and the leading ten covering 13%. This CDR3 has 22 amino acids. V lost 3 bases to trimming and J lost 9 bases, with 39 bases between them. Germline CDR1 is LGHNT and CDR2 is FRNRAP. While infection was still active, Seattle patients were enrolled and then followed longitudinally.

V and J are TRBV12-5 and TRBJ2-1; a possible D gene is TRBD1 (7 bases). This clonotype was obtained from a man between 18 and 35 years old with COVID-19, enrolled during active disease. Material: peripheral blood. The CDR3 is CASGFTGPGGSGEPIQLGEQFF. The DNA for the CDR3 is TGTGCTAGTGGTTTTACAGGGCCAGGGGGTAGCGGAGAACCCATACAATTGGGTGAGCAGTTCTTC.